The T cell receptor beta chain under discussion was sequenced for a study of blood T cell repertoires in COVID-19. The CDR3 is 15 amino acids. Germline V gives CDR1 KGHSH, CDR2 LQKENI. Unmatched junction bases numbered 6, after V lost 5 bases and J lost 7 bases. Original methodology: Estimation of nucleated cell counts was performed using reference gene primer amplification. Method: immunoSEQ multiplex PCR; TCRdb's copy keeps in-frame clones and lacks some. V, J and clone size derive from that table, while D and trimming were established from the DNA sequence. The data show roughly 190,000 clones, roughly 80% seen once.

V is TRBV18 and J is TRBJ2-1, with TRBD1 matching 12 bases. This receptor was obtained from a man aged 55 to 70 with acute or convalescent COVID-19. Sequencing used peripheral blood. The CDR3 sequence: CASSSGTGGPNEQFF. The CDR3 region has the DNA TGTGCCAGCTCATCCGGGACAGGGGGCCCGAATGAGCAGTTCTTC.